Listed here are 9 T cell receptor beta chains from one sample, sequenced in a study of T cell clonality in common variable immunodeficiency. The repertoire was sequenced with immunoSEQ multiplex PCR; TCRdb's copy has only in-frame clones and lacks some. The table lists some 39,000 clones, with no singletons. Sample: peripheral blood mononuclear cells. These receptor sequences come from a person aged 18 to 70 in good health.

There are many counts of this clone. From the germline J gene comes the end of the CDR3, since the read stops 3 residues before it. V usage is TRBV10-3 and J usage is TRBJ2-3, with 8 bases aligning to TRBD1. Germline loops: CDR1 ENHRY, CDR2 SYGVKD. The CDR3 extends over 14 amino acids. Losses at the gene ends were 11 bases for V and 0 bases for J; bases not matched to a gene: 7. This CDR3 reads CAHRGAFSTDTQYF. Partial CDR3 DNA: TGTGCCCACAGGGGGGCTTTTAGCACAGATACG.

There are many counts of this clone. The CDR3 extends 3 residues past the end of the read, so its final part is completed from the germline J gene. The chain is built from TRBV2 and TRBJ2-3; TRBD2 matches 10 bases. Trimming cost V 7 bases and J 3 bases; bases outside gene matches: 4. The germline gives CDR1 SNHLY, CDR2 FYNNEI. This CDR3 comprises 14 residues. CDR3 DNA, as far as it was read: TGTGCCAGCACCCCGGGACTAGCGACAGATACG. Protein: CASTPGLATDT. The CDR3, in full, reads CASTPGLATDTQYF.

This clone has a count of ten or more. The read ends 3 residues early relative to the CDR3; the germline J gene fills the gap. The rearrangement links TRBV10-3 to TRBJ1-2; D gene ambiguous. Germline V gene lookup returns CDR1 ENHRY and CDR2 SYGVKD. The CDR3 length is 14 residues. The CDR3 sequence is CAIARQGPGGGYTF. The sequenced part of the CDR3 DNA is TGTGCCATCGCGAGACAAGGTCCCGGTGGAGGC.

This clone was seen repeatedly, ten times or more. The DNA ends 3 residues before the CDR3 does, and the rest of the CDR3 is filled in from the germline J gene. This chain links TRBV2 with TRBJ2-7; weak D call: TRBD1 (5 bases). The CDR3 extends over 15 amino acids. Trimming pared 0 bases from V and 2 bases from J, leaving 11 bases between. Per the germline V gene, CDR1 is SNHLY and CDR2 is FYNNEI. The CDR3 reads CASSEALQGTYEQYF. The DNA read from the CDR3 is TGTGCCAGCAGTGAAGCGCTTCAGGGTACCTACGAG.

In its sample, this clone was seen many times. The missing CDR3 end, 3 residues past where the read stops, is filled in from the germline J gene. The chain uses TRBV28 and TRBJ2-1; 11 bases agree with TRBD2. Germline CDR1 and CDR2: MDHEN and SYDVKM. The CDR3 has 16 amino acids. V shed 4 bases, J shed 5 bases, and the junction held 7 bases outside the gene matches. This chain's CDR3 is CASSSGLAGGNNEQFF. The CDR3 DNA, read in part, is TGTGCCAGCAGTTCTGGTCTAGCGGGAGGTAACAATGAG.

This clone showed up many times. The sequenced fragment ends 3 residues before the CDR3 boundary, so the rest is inferred from the germline J gene. The chain combines TRBV30 with TRBJ2-7, with no clear D. V dropped 4 bases and J dropped 4 bases, with 11 bases sitting between them. This CDR3 comprises 12 residues. Germline V gives CDR1 GTSNPN, CDR2 SVGIG (reference sequence). Partial CDR3 DNA: TGTGCCTGGACCGACGGGTCGTACGAG. It translates to CAWTDGSYE. The complete CDR3 sequence is CAWTDGSYEQYF.

This clone was seen repeatedly, ten times or more. Read data end 3 residues before the CDR3 end; the end is taken from the germline J gene. V usage is TRBV19 and J usage is TRBJ2-3; D not resolved. Germline lookup yields CDR1 LNHDA and CDR2 SQIVND (reference sequence). V shed 6 bases and J shed 5 bases, with 6 bases lying between them. The CDR3 spans 11 residues. The CDR3 protein is CASSPGDTQYF. CDR3 bases read: TGTGCCAGTAGCCCGGGAGATACG.

With respect to this clone: The sequence runs out 3 residues before the end of the CDR3; the remainder is reconstructed from the germline J gene. The chain links TRBV19 to TRBJ2-7; 11 nucleotides line up with TRBD1. The CDR3 runs to 15 residues. J gave up 4 bases and V 3 bases, and 5 bases lay outside the gene matches. CDR1 and CDR2 from the germline V gene are LNHDA and SQIVND (reference sequence). CDR3 DNA, as far as it was read: TGTGCCAGTAGTATCGGGACAGGGGGTTCATACGAG. Protein: CASSIGTGGSYE. In full, the CDR3 is CASSIGTGGSYEQYF.

This clone was detected ten times or more. Sequencing ends 3 residues short of the CDR3 end; the germline J gene provides the rest. The chain links TRBV2 to TRBJ1-4; TRBD1 is a possible D gene (5 bases). Per the germline V gene, CDR1 is SNHLY and CDR2 is FYNNEI. This CDR3 comprises 13 residues. Between the trimmed V and J ends, which lost 5 bases and 6 bases, there was a span of 10 bases. CDR3: CASSRQGDEKLFF. The part of the CDR3 DNA that was read is TGTGCCAGCAGTCGGCAGGGAGATGAAAAA.